Below, 2 T cell receptor beta chains from the same sample are listed, as sequenced in a study of T cell responses to AZD1222 COVID-19 vaccine. Libraries were prepared by immunoSEQ multiplex PCR; TCRdb keeps only in-frame clonotypes and omits some of them. The table lists approximately 120,000 clones, 90% of them singletons. The material sequenced was peripheral blood, taken on day 0 of AZD1222 vaccination. These receptors came from an adult in good health.

This clone was observed once. This rearrangement joins TRBV4-3 to TRBJ1-6; no clear D gene. Trimming cost V 1 base and J 4 bases, with 8 bases left between them. CDR3 size: 15 residues. From germline, CDR1 is LGHNA and CDR2 YSLEER. The DNA of the CDR3 is TGCGCCAGCAGCCAAGTGGGCCTATATAATTCACCCCTCCACTTT. Translated, it gives CASSQVGLYNSPLHF.

As DNA, the CDR3 is TGTGCCAGCAGCTTGCTAGCGGGAGTATACAATGAGCAGTTCTTC. It specifies CASSLLAGVYNEQFF. The chain uses TRBV11-1 and TRBJ2-1, with 10 bases matching TRBD2. The CDR3 has 15 residues. V lost 3 bases and J lost 4; bases outside the gene matches: 3. Per germline, CDR1 SGHAT and CDR2 FQDESV (reference sequence).